A selection of T cell receptor beta chains follows, all from one sample in a study of T cells and Merkel cell carcinoma outcomes. TCRdb keeps only in-frame clones here, not all; method: immunoSEQ multiplex PCR. The sample contains about 500 clones, approximately 91% of which appear only once. The sequenced sample was tumor tissue from Merkel cell carcinoma. The receptors come from a human donor with Merkel cell carcinoma. The CDR3 runs from the conserved cysteine through the conserved F or W. D genes are given only for firm matches.

d_gene | j_gene | v_gene | CDR3nt | CDR3aa
TRBD1 | TRBJ1-5 | TRBV2 | TGTGCCAGCAGTGAAGCGCTCTGGGACAGTAAAAATCAGCCCCAGCATTTT | CASSEALWDSKNQPQHF
- | TRBJ1-1 | TRBV9 | TGTGCCAGCAGTGTTACAGGCAACACTGAAGCTTTCTTT | CASSVTGNTEAFF
- | TRBJ2-3 | TRBV4-2 | TGTGCCAGCAGCCAAGCACTAGCCGGGGGCACAGATACGCAGTATTTT | CASSQALAGGTDTQYF
- | TRBJ1-3 | TRBV4-3 | TGCGCCAGCAGCCAAGATTTAGGGGATGGAAACACCATATATTTT | CASSQDLGDGNTIYF
- | TRBJ1-1 | TRBV9 | TGTGCCAGCAGCATCGGGGACGGGATTGAAGCTTTCTTT | CASSIGDGIEAFF
- | TRBJ2-1 | TRBV4-1 | TGCGCCAGCAGCCCGTGGCAGGGGCCTTACAATGAGCAGTTCTTC | CASSPWQGPYNEQFF
- | TRBJ2-2 | TRBV11-3 | TGTGCCAGCAGCTTAGAGGGTTCGGCCGGGGAGCTGTTTTTT | CASSLEGSAGELFF
TRBD2 | TRBJ2-2 | TRBV6-5 | TGTGCCAGCAGGTTAGCGGGGCCGAACACCGGGGAGCTGTTTTTT | CASRLAGPNTGELFF
- | TRBJ2-2 | TRBV2 | TGTGCCAGCACAGGGGACCGACTCACCGGGGAGCTGTTTTTT | CASTGDRLTGELFF